This T cell receptor beta chain was documented in a study of cytomegalovirus exposure and HLA in healthy donors. Study-wide results and caveats: A cluster of highly shared sequence variants was likely a sequencing artifact.

The PCR ran on 60 Vbeta and 13 Jbeta primers. Clones were read by immunoSEQ multiplex PCR, and TCRdb kept only the in-frame ones, dropping some. This sample has 150,000 to 200,000 clones, with approximately 83% found just once. The table lists this clone with a count of one. As yet, its antigen is unknown. The source is a man younger than 30 in good health and CMV-seropositive. The sample taken for sequencing was PBMCs.

CDR3 sequence reads: CASSSSVNTGELFF. The CDR3 DNA follows: TGTGCCAGCAGCTCCAGTGTGAACACCGGGGAGCTGTTTTTT. This sequence joins TRBV7-2 and TRBJ2-2; D is unclear. The CDR3 extends over 14 amino acids. The V gene lost 4 bases and the J gene lost 1 base, with 7 bases spanning the gap. Germline values: CDR1 SGHTA, CDR2 FQGNSA.